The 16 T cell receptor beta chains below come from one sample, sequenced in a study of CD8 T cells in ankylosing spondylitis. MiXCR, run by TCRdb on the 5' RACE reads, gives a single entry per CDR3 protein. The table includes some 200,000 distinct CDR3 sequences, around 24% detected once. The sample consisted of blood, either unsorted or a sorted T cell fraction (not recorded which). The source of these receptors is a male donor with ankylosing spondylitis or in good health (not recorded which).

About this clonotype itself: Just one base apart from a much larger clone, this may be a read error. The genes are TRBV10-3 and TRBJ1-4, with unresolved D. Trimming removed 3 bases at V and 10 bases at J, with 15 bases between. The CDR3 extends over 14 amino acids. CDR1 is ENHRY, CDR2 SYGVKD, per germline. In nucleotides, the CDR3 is TGTGCCATCAGTGACCCCAGGAGAGTGGGAAAACTGTTTTTT. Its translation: CAISDPRRVGKLFF.

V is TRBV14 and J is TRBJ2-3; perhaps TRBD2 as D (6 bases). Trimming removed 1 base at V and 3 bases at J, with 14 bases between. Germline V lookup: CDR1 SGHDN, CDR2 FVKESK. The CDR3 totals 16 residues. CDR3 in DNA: TGTGCCAGCAGCCAAGCAGTGGGAGGCCGAACAGATACGCAGTATTTT. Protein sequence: CASSQAVGGRTDTQYF.

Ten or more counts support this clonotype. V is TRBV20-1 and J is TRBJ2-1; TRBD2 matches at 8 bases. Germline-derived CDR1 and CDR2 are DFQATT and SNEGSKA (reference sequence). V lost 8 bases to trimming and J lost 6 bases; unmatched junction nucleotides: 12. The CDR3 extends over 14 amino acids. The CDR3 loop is CSIRSGLGVNEQFF. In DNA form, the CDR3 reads TGCAGTATCCGGTCGGGACTAGGGGTCAATGAGCAGTTCTTC.

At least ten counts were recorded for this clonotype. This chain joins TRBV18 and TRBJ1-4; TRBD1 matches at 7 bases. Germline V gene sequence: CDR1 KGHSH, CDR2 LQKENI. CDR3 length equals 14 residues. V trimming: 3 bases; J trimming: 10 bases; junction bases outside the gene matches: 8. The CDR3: CASSPNGQDAKLFF. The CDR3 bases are TGTGCCAGCTCACCCAACGGACAGGATGCAAAACTGTTTTTT.

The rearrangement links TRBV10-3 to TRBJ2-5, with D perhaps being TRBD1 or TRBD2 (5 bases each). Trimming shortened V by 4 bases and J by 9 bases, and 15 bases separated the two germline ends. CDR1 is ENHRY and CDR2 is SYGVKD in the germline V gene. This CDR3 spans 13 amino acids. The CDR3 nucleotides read TGTGCCATCAGTGGGGGACCGATAGATGCCCAGTACTTC. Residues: CAISGGPIDAQYF.

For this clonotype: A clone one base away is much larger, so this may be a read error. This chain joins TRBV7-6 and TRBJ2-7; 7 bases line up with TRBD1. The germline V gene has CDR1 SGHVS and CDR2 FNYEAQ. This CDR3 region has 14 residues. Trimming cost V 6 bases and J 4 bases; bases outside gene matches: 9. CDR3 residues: CASSYTTGMYEQYF. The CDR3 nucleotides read TGTGCCAGCAGTTATACGACAGGGATGTACGAGCAGTACTTC.

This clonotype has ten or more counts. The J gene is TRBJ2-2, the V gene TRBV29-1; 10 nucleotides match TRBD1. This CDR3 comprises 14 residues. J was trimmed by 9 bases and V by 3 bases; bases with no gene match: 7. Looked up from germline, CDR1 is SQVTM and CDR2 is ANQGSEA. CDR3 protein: CSVEGTGEFRELFF. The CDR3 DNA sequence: TGCAGCGTTGAGGGGACAGGGGAGTTCCGGGAGCTGTTTTTT.

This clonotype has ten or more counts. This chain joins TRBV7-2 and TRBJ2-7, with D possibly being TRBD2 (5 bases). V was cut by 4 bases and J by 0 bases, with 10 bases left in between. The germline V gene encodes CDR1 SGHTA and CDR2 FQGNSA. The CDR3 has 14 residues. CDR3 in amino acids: CASSSGRGSYEQYF. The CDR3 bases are TGTGCCAGCAGCTCAGGACGGGGCTCCTACGAGCAGTACTTC.

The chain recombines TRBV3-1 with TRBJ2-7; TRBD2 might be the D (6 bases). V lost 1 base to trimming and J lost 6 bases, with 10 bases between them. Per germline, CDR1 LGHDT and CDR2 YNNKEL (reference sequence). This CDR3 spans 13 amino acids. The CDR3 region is CASSQGLGGEQYF. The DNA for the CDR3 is TGTGCCAGCAGCCAAGGTTTGGGGGGCGAGCAGTACTTC.

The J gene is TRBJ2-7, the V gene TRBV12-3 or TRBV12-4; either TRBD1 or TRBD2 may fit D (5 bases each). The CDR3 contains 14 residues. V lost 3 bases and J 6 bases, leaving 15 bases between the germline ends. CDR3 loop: CASSFRDPTAEQYF. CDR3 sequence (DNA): TGTGCCAGCAGTTTTCGGGACCCGACGGCCGAGCAGTACTTC.

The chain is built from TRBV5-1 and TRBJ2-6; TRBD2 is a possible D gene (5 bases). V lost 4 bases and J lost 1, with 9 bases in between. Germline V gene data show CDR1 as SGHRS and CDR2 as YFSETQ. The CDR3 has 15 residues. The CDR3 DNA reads TGCGCCAGCAGCGCCGGGATTTCTGGGGCCAACGTCCTGACTTTC. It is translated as CASSAGISGANVLTF.

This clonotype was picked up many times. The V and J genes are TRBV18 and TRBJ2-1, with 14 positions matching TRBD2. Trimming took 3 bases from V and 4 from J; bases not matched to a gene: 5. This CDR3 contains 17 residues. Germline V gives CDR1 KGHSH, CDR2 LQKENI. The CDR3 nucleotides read TGTGCCAGCTCACCGACCGGGACTAGCGGGAGATACAATGAGCAGTTCTTC. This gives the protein CASSPTGTSGRYNEQFF. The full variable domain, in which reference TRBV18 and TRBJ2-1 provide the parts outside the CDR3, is NAGVMQNPRHLVRRRGQEARLRCSPMKGHSHVYWYRQLPEEGLKFMVYLQKENIIDESGMPKERFSAEFPKEGPSILRIQQVVRGDSAAYFCASSPTGTSGRYNEQFFGPGTRLTVL.

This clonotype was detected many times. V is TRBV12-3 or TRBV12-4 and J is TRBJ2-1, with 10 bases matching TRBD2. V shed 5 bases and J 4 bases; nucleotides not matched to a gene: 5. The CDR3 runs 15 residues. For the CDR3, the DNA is TGTGCCAGCAGTCAAAGCGGGAGGGTGTACAATGAGCAGTTCTTC. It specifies CASSQSGRVYNEQFF.

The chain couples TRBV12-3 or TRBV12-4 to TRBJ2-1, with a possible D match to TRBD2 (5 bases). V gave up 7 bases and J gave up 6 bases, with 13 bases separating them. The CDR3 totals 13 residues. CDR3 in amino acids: CASTIREGNEQFF. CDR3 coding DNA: TGTGCCAGCACAATTCGAGAGGGCAATGAGCAGTTCTTC.

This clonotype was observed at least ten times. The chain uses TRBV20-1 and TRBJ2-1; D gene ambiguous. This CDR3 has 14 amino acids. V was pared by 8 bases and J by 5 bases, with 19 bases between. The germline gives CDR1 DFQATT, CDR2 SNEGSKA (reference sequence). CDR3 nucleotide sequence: TGCAGTCTTAATGGGCGGAGCCTTAACAATGAGCAGTTCTTC. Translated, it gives CSLNGRSLNNEQFF.

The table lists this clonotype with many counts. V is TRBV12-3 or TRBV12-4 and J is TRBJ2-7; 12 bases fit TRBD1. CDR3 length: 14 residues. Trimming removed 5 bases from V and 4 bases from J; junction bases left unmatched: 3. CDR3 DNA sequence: TGTGCCAGCAGTCAGGGACAGGGGGCTTACGAGCAGTACTTC. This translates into CASSQGQGAYEQYF.